This T cell receptor beta chain was identified in a study of T cells after yellow fever vaccination. Whole-study results and caveats: From the bulk population, abundant clonotypes could contaminate and appear within FACS-sorted repertoires. Re-detected after boosting: most primary clones, 96% of CD4 and roughly 88% of CD8.

This clonotype was seen only a few times. Antigen: not known. V was shortened by 5 bases and J by 1 base, with 12 bases between the two germline ends. CDR3 length: 15 residues. Germline lookup yields CDR1 SGHTA and CDR2 FQGNSA. Template switching with 5'RACE generated the TCR cDNA and added a universal primer site and UMIs. Each CDR3 protein is one row after TCRdb ran MiXCR on the 5' RACE reads. The repertoire holds fewer than 350,000 distinct CDR3 sequences, with 8.7% as singletons. The source of this sequence is a man between 18 and 29 years old who received the YFV17D yellow fever vaccine. This chain connects TRBV7-2 to TRBJ1-5; D is possibly TRBD1 (5 bases). Specimen: PBMCs, collected on the day of the first yellow fever vaccination. The CDR3 is CASSRGPGSNQPQHF. The CDR3 region has the DNA TGTGCCAGCAGCCGGGGACCAGGGAGCAATCAGCCCCAGCATTTT.